These 28 T cell receptor beta chains originate from one sample sequenced in a study of blood T cells in healthy people across ages. Sample-barcoded 5' priming and a J-beta primer mix drove a second PCR of roughly 6 to 12 cycles. TCRdb re-called the 5' RACE reads with MiXCR, one entry per CDR3 protein. This table has some 760,000 distinct CDR3 sequences, 25% appearing once. These data also featured in a second study, about T cells of mothers and their children.

The sample comprised blood. The source is a boy younger than 18 in good health.

This chain joins TRBV27 and TRBJ2-3, with 8 bases that match TRBD1. The CDR3 spans 16 residues. Trimming at V came to 3 bases and at J to 1 base, leaving 6 bases not matched to a gene. CDR1 is MNHEY, CDR2 SMNVEV, per germline (reference sequence). The CDR3 bases are TGTGCCAGCAGTTTCTCCGGGACAGGTCGCACAGATACGCAGTATTTT. This encodes CASSFSGTGRTDTQYF.

This clonotype was seen once. The gene calls are TRBV28 and TRBJ2-7, with D perhaps being TRBD1 or TRBD2 (6 bases each). V dropped 6 bases and J dropped 5 bases, with 20 bases sitting between them. This CDR3 comprises 15 residues. Germline V CDR1 and CDR2: MDHEN, SYDVKM. As DNA, the CDR3 is TGTGCCAGCAGACTAGACGAGGGGGGAAGGAACGAGCAGTACTTC. Protein: CASRLDEGGRNEQYF.

The sample holds a few counts of this clonotype. The chain has TRBV18 and TRBJ2-3, with 16 bases fitting TRBD2. The CDR3 contains 18 residues. Germline-derived CDR1 and CDR2 are KGHSH and LQKENI. Losses at the gene ends were 1 base for V and 5 bases for J; bases not matched to a gene: 6. The CDR3 DNA sequence: TGTGCCAGCTCACCACGTCGGGGACTAGCGGGAGGGATAGATACGCAGTATTTT. It specifies CASSPRRGLAGGIDTQYF.

The genes are TRBV29-1 and TRBJ2-7, with 9 positions matching TRBD1. There are 15 residues in the CDR3. The junction had 8 bases not matched to a gene; V was cut back by 3 bases and J by 2 bases. CDR1 and CDR2 from the germline V gene are SQVTM and ANQGSEA. CDR3 coding DNA: TGCAGCGTTGAGATCCCGGGACAGGGTCCCTACGAGCAGTACTTC. Translated: CSVEIPGQGPYEQYF.

V is TRBV20-1 and J is TRBJ2-1, with 9 positions matching TRBD2. The CDR3 runs to 14 residues. The germline gives CDR1 DFQATT, CDR2 SNEGSKA (reference sequence). V gave up 6 bases and J gave up 9 bases; unmatched junction bases: 12. The CDR3 nucleotides are TGCAGTGCAGAGACTAGCGGAGGTATTGGTGAGCAGTTCTTC. Translation gives CSAETSGGIGEQFF.

The chain combines TRBV4-3 with TRBJ2-1; D call uncertain. The V gene lost 1 base and the J gene lost 6 bases, with 10 bases spanning the gap. This CDR3 region has 14 residues. The germline CDR1 and CDR2 sequences are LGHNA and YSLEER. CDR3 amino acids: CASSQVRRINEQFF. CDR3 nucleotides: TGCGCCAGCAGCCAAGTCAGACGGATCAATGAGCAGTTCTTC.

This clonotype was seen more than once but under ten times. V and J are TRBV20-1 and TRBJ2-1; D gene unclear. The CDR3 has 12 amino acids. Germline values: CDR1 DFQATT, CDR2 SNEGSKA (reference sequence). V lost 3 bases, J lost 5 bases, and 8 bases lay in between. The CDR3 bases are TGCAGTGCTAGCCGCGCCGACAATGAGCAGTTCTTC. Its protein product is CSASRADNEQFF.

This clonotype was picked up a small number of times. The V gene is TRBV12-3 or TRBV12-4, the J gene TRBJ2-5; 10 bases are a match to TRBD2. With 3 bases clipped from V and 5 bases from J, the junction kept 6 bases outside the gene matches. This CDR3 has 15 residues. CDR3 amino acids: CASSFISGGAETQYF. In DNA, the CDR3 is TGTGCCAGCAGTTTTATAAGCGGGGGGGCGGAGACCCAGTACTTC.

The V and J genes are TRBV7-2 and TRBJ2-5; no definite D call. The end of the DNA fits TRBJ2-1 better, so the J call may be wrong. The CDR3 is made up of 15 amino acids. The germline V gene encodes CDR1 SGHTA and CDR2 FQGNSA. CDR3 DNA sequence: TGTGCCAGCAGCTTAGTACGCACAGCCTACAATGAGCAGTTCTTC. Translated: CASSLVRTAYNEQFF.

The chain recombines TRBV6-6 with TRBJ2-7; no firm D call. V lost 5 bases and J lost 4, with 18 bases in between. The CDR3 spans 15 residues. The germline V gene has CDR1 MNHNY and CDR2 SVGAGI (reference sequence). The CDR3 nucleotides read TGTGCCAGCAGTCGATCAGGTGCTTTGAGTTACGAGCAGTACTTC. Protein: CASSRSGALSYEQYF.

This chain connects TRBV6-2 or TRBV6-3 to TRBJ1-1, with no clear D. The germline CDR1 and CDR2 sequences are MNHEY and SVGEGT. This CDR3 comprises 15 residues. V dropped 5 bases and J dropped 0 bases, with 13 bases sitting between them. This CDR3 is CASSPIWAMNTEAFF. The CDR3 DNA follows: TGTGCCAGCAGTCCCATCTGGGCGATGAACACTGAAGCTTTCTTT.

This clonotype was picked up a small number of times. The chain recombines TRBV6-1 with TRBJ1-4, with D possibly TRBD1 on 5 matching bases. V gave up 6 bases and J gave up 4 bases, with 24 bases separating them. CDR3 length equals 18 residues. CDR1 and CDR2 from the germline V gene are MNHNS and SASEGT. CDR3 in amino acids: CASREIPGENLYNEKLFF. The CDR3 DNA reads as TGTGCCAGCAGGGAAATCCCGGGGGAGAACCTCTATAATGAAAAACTGTTTTTT.

In its sample, this clonotype was seen a few times. The genes are TRBV7-2 and TRBJ2-3; possibly TRBD2 for D (6 bases). CDR3 size: 15 residues. V lost 6 bases and J lost 2, with 15 bases in between. CDR1 and CDR2 (germline): SGHTA, FQGNSA. The CDR3 DNA reads as TGTGCCAGCAGTAAACCCCCGGGGGACACAGATACGCAGTATTTT. Its translation is CASSKPPGDTDTQYF.

The chain joins TRBV4-3 to TRBJ1-6; 7 bases align to TRBD1. The CDR3 contains 14 residues. Germline CDR1 LGHNA, CDR2 YSLEER. The trim removed 4 bases at V and 7 bases at J, leaving 4 bases unmatched. The CDR3, as DNA: TGCGCCAGCAGCCCGTACAGGGGAAATTCACCCCTCCACTTT. Amino acid sequence: CASSPYRGNSPLHF.

The chain carries TRBV27 and TRBJ1-1; TRBD1 agrees at 7 bases. V lost 3 bases to trimming and J lost 5 bases; unmatched junction nucleotides: 18. CDR1 and CDR2 (germline): MNHEY, SMNVEV (reference sequence). This CDR3 has 18 amino acids. CDR3 nucleotide sequence: TGTGCCAGCAGTTTGATCCCGGGACAGTCCAACGGCGTGACTGAAGCTTTCTTT. It specifies CASSLIPGQSNGVTEAFF.

This clonotype showed up just a few times. A much larger clone lies a single base off, so this may be a read error. The chain couples TRBV12-3 or TRBV12-4 to TRBJ1-4, with D uncertain. CDR3 size: 14 residues. Here the CDR3 reads CAGSPGKANEKLFF. DNA for the CDR3: TGTGCCGGCAGCCCGGGAAAGGCTAATGAAAAACTGTTTTTT.

CDR3 DNA sequence: TGTGCCAGCAGCCCCCTGAGCGGGAGTTTCAATGAGCAGTTCTTC. Translation: CASSPLSGSFNEQFF. This rearrangement joins TRBV5-5 to TRBJ2-1; 8 bases match TRBD2. Germline CDR1 SGHKS, CDR2 YYEKEE (reference sequence). The CDR3 has 15 residues. V trimming: 4 bases; J trimming: 6 bases; junction bases outside the gene matches: 9.

This clonotype was observed a single time. CDR3 in amino acids: CSAMAGLAGAPYEQYF. The DNA for the CDR3 is TGCAGTGCTATGGCGGGACTAGCGGGAGCCCCCTACGAGCAGTACTTC. This rearrangement joins TRBV20-1 to TRBJ2-7; 14 bases are a match to TRBD2. From germline, CDR1 is DFQATT and CDR2 SNEGSKA (reference sequence). Trimming cost V 4 bases and J 2 bases; bases outside gene matches: 7. This CDR3 is built from 16 residues.

The gene calls are TRBV13 and TRBJ1-2; D is perhaps TRBD1 (6 bases). Between the trimmed V and J ends, which lost 3 bases and 8 bases, there was a span of 16 bases. The CDR3 is made up of 14 amino acids. The germline V gene encodes CDR1 PRHDT and CDR2 FYEKMQ (reference sequence). The chain's CDR3 is CASSFALQGGGYTF. CDR3 nucleotides: TGTGCCAGCAGCTTCGCTCTACAGGGTGGGGGCTACACCTTC. The full variable domain, its missing parts supplied by reference TRBV13 and TRBJ1-2, is AAGVIQSPRHLIKEKRETATLKCYPIPRHDTVYWYQQGPGQDPQFLISFYEKMQSDKGSIPDRFSAQQFSDYHSELNMSSLELGDSALYFCASSFALQGGGYTFGSGTRLTVV.

This clonotype showed up just a few times. The CDR3 coding sequence is TGTGCCAGCAGCTCCGGGACTAGCGTCAGTCTGGATACGCAGTATTTT. Protein sequence: CASSSGTSVSLDTQYF. The rearrangement joins TRBV2 to TRBJ2-3, with 10 nucleotides matching TRBD2. CDR1 and CDR2 from the germline V gene are SNHLY and FYNNEI. The CDR3 length is 16 residues. J lost 6 bases, V lost 6 bases, and 12 bases had no gene match.

This clonotype was observed a handful of times. The rearrangement uses TRBV7-3 and TRBJ2-7; TRBD2 agrees at 11 bases. With 5 bases clipped from V and 4 bases from J, the junction kept 16 bases outside the gene matches. This CDR3 region has 18 residues. Germline V CDR1 and CDR2: SGHTA, FQGTGA. In DNA form, the CDR3 reads TGTGCCAGCAGCCAAGGGGGTCTAGGGACTAGCGGACCTTACGAGCAGTACTTC. Translation: CASSQGGLGTSGPYEQYF.

This chain links TRBV29-1 with TRBJ2-3; D perhaps matches TRBD2 (6 bases). The CDR3 runs to 14 residues. Deletions cut 6 bases from V and 3 bases from J, with 16 bases between. Per the germline V gene, CDR1 is SQVTM and CDR2 is ANQGSEA. In DNA, the CDR3 is TGCAGCGTAGTACCCGCGGGAACGACAGATACGCAGTATTTT. The encoded protein is CSVVPAGTTDTQYF.

This clonotype was observed a few times. This sequence joins TRBV5-1 and TRBJ1-2; TRBD1 matches 8 bases. The trim removed 0 bases at V and 4 bases at J, leaving 5 bases unmatched. Germline CDR1 is SGHRS and CDR2 is YFSETQ. The CDR3 spans 15 residues. In nucleotides, the CDR3 is TGCGCCAGCAGCTTGGGCCAGGGGGCCCTCTATGGCTACACCTTC. Encoded protein: CASSLGQGALYGYTF.

Comment on this clonotype: This CDR3 is missing its conserved last phenylalanine or tryptophan, likely due to a read error. This chain connects TRBV12-3 or TRBV12-4 to TRBJ2-3, with a weak D call TRBD1 (6 bases). This CDR3 is 14 amino acids long. With 5 bases removed from V and 5 bases from J, the gap between germline ends came to 14 bases. The CDR3 DNA is TGTGCCAGCAGTGGCATAGGGGGACGAGATACGCAGTATTCT. This gives the protein CASSGIGGRDTQYS.

The sample holds one count of this clonotype. The rearrangement links TRBV5-5 to TRBJ1-1; 8 bases match TRBD1. The germline CDR1 and CDR2 sequences are SGHKS and YYEKEE (reference sequence). The junction had 7 bases not matched to a gene; V was cut back by 4 bases and J by 8 bases. The CDR3 runs to 13 residues. CDR3 sequence: CASSTGQGLEAFF. CDR3 sequence (DNA): TGTGCCAGCAGCACTGGACAGGGTTTAGAAGCTTTCTTT. The full variable domain, in which reference TRBV5-5 and TRBJ1-1 provide the parts outside the CDR3, is DAGVTQSPTHLIKTRGQQVTLRCSPISGHKSVSWYQQVLGQGPQFIFQYYEKEERGRGNFPDRFSARQFPNYSSELNVNALLLGDSALYLCASSTGQGLEAFFGQGTRLTVV.

CDR3 sequence reads: CASSFSGRAAEQYF. Written as DNA, the CDR3 is TGTGCCAGCAGCTTTAGCGGGAGGGCGGCCGAGCAGTACTTC. The chain links TRBV7-9 to TRBJ2-7; 11 positions agree with TRBD2. The germline gives CDR1 SEHNR, CDR2 FQNEAQ (reference sequence). The CDR3 loop spans 14 amino acids. J was trimmed by 6 bases and V by 3 bases; bases with no gene match: 4.

V gene TRBV3-1 combines with J gene TRBJ2-5; 14 nucleotides line up with TRBD2. The germline gives CDR1 LGHDT, CDR2 YNNKEL (reference sequence). The trim removed 1 base at V and 5 bases at J, leaving 6 bases unmatched. CDR3 length equals 17 residues. The CDR3 spells CASSQVTSGRADETQYF. The CDR3 coding sequence is TGTGCCAGCAGCCAAGTGACTAGCGGGAGGGCCGATGAGACCCAGTACTTC.

In this sample, this clonotype turned up many times. The chain uses TRBV29-1 and TRBJ2-5; 9 bases align to TRBD1. The J call may be in error: the DNA end matches TRBJ2-7 better. There are 14 residues in the CDR3. Germline V CDR1 and CDR2: SQVTM, ANQGSEA. CDR3 sequence reads: CSVGTGTGHFEQYF. The CDR3 coding sequence is TGCAGCGTTGGTACCGGGACAGGGCACTTCGAGCAGTACTTC.